The next 5 T cell receptor beta chains were all read from a single sample in a study of T cells after yellow fever vaccination (dated by TCRdb to 2018 to 2020). Read against the paper, the sample's treatment or condition label means: live attenuated yellow fever vaccine strain. Receptors were amplified or captured by 5' RACE. Sequencing instrument: Illumina NovaSeq 6000. Using fastp trimming at Q25 and MiXCR clonotype assembly, TCRdb reanalyzed the public sequencing data and kept in-frame beta chains. Rows matching on CDR3 protein sequence are summarized as one entry with the most common DNA and genes. Across this sample there are about 310,000 distinct CDR3 sequences, with approximately 3.8% seen only once. Of the sample, about a quarter falls within the top ten clones. The sequencing used PBMCs, collected on the day of the yellow fever booster vaccination. These receptors were collected from a man aged 18 to 35 who received the YFV17D yellow fever vaccine.

The chain carries TRBV4-1 and TRBJ2-7; 9 bases are shared with TRBD1. The CDR3 contains 14 residues. Trimming took 2 bases from V and 3 from J; bases not matched to a gene: 2. Germline-derived CDR1 and CDR2 are MGHRA and YSYEKL. The CDR3: CASSQRTGDYEQYV. The CDR3 DNA reads TGCGCCAGCAGCCAACGGACAGGGGACTACGAGCAGTACGTC.

The chain links TRBV6-5 to TRBJ1-2; D unclear. The ends were cut back, 5 bases at V and 8 bases at J, with 21 bases in the middle. Germline CDR1 reads MNHEY; CDR2 reads SVGAGI. This CDR3 is built from 15 residues. The CDR3 sequence is CASSTGRVLLRGYTF. CDR3 DNA: TGTGCCAGCAGTACGGGGAGGGTTCTGCTACGGGGCTACACCTTC.

The table lists this clonotype with many counts. The gene calls are TRBV3-1 and TRBJ2-7; 9 bases agree with TRBD2. The CDR3 extends over 15 amino acids. J gave up 3 bases and V 0 bases, and 3 bases lay outside the gene matches. The germline CDR1 and CDR2 sequences are LGHDT and YNNKEL (reference sequence). Here the CDR3 reads CASSQDPSGVYEQYV. CDR3 in DNA: TGTGCCAGCAGCCAAGATCCTAGCGGGGTCTACGAGCAGTACGTC.

Notes on this clonotype: A junction boundary mismatches the germline segment, possibly from a read error. The chain links TRBV6-2 or TRBV6-3 to TRBJ1-5; the D gene is possibly TRBD1 (5 bases). Per germline, CDR1 MNHEY and CDR2 SVGEGT. The CDR3 runs 15 residues. In DNA, the CDR3 is TGTGCCAGCAGTTACGCAGGGAGCGGCAATCAGCCCAAGCATTTT. It is translated as CASSYAGSGNQPKHF.

This clonotype was found many times. The V call is TRBV9, the J call TRBJ2-3; D possibly corresponds to TRBD2 (6 bases). The V end lost 5 bases, the J end lost 1 base, and 8 bases lay between the germline ends. The germline V gene encodes CDR1 SGDLS and CDR2 YYNGEE. The CDR3 contains 13 residues. The CDR3 region has the DNA TGTGCCAGCAGGGGGGAGGGCACAGATACGCAGTATTTT. Its translation: CASRGEGTDTQYF.